The rows below give T cell receptor beta chains drawn from one sample of a study of T cells in Graves' hyperthyroidism and ophthalmopathy. MiXCR was run by TCRdb on the multiplex PCR reads, yielding one entry per CDR3 protein. The table includes around 500,000 distinct CDR3 sequences, 20% to 25% detected once. Sequenced sample: blood. Receptor source: a woman between 70 and 85 years old with Graves' ophthalmopathy. CDR3s include the opening cysteine and the closing phenylalanine or tryptophan. D genes are given only for firm matches. The listing skips clone size in some rows; elsewhere it reads once, few, many or a size class.

V,J,D,size,DNA,CDR3
TRBV11-2,TRBJ2-7,-,many,TGTGCCAGCAGCTTAGAAGCGGGCCTAGGCGAGCAGTACTTC,CASSLEAGLGEQYF
TRBV5-1,TRBJ2-7,-,-,TGCGCCAGCAGCTTGCCAGCGTCGACCACCCTCACCGAGCAGTACTTC,CASSLPASTTLTEQYF
TRBV20-1,TRBJ2-5,TRBD2,many,TGCAGTGCTAGAGATGGGACTAGCGGGACGGAGACCCAGTACTTC,CSARDGTSGTETQYF
TRBV2,TRBJ2-7,TRBD1,few,TGTGCCAGCCTTACAGGGGCCTACGAGCAGTACTTC,CASLTGAYEQYF
TRBV28,TRBJ2-5,-,many,TGTGCCAGCAGTTACCGACAGGTAGAGACCCAGTACTTC,CASSYRQVETQYF
TRBV10-3,TRBJ2-7,-,few,TGTGCCATCAGTGAGCCTGGGTCTACGAGCTCCTACGAGCAGTACTTC,CAISEPGSTSSYEQYF
TRBV7-2,TRBJ1-3,-,-,TGTGCCAGCAGCTTATGGGGGATCTCTGGAAACACCATATATTTT,CASSLWGISGNTIYF
TRBV12-3/TRBV12-4,TRBJ2-3,-,many,TGTGCCAGCGTCAACAGCCTCGGGGATACGCAGTATTTT,CASVNSLGDTQYF
TRBV20-1,TRBJ2-1,TRBD2,-,TGCAGTGCTAGAGTCATAGCGGGAGGGAACAATGAGCAGTTCTTC,CSARVIAGGNNEQFF
TRBV2,TRBJ1-6,-,few,TGTGCCAGCAGTGAAGACAGGGATTCACCCCTCCACTTT,CASSEDRDSPLHF
TRBV27,TRBJ2-3,TRBD2,many,TGTGCCAGCAGTCGCCTAGCGGGGCCTAGCACAGATACGCAGTATTTT,CASSRLAGPSTDTQYF
TRBV5-5,TRBJ2-3,-,-,TGTGCCAGCGCCTTAGCCGGGCGGCGCACAGATACGCAGTATTTT,CASALAGRRTDTQYF
TRBV24-1,TRBJ2-7,TRBD2,many,TGTGCCACCAGTGATATTGCTGTGAACAGTCAATTAGCGGGAGGAACCTACGAGCAGTACTTC,CATSDIAVNSQLAGGTYEQYF
TRBV3-1,TRBJ2-7,-,-,TGTGCCAGCAGCCAAGATGACAGGTCGGTCTACGAGCAGTACTTC,CASSQDDRSVYEQYF
TRBV12-3/TRBV12-4,TRBJ2-2,-,-,TGTGCCAGCAGTTTAGTGGGGTATGGCGGGGAGCTGTTTTTT,CASSLVGYGGELFF
TRBV20-1,TRBJ1-6,-,few,TGCAGTGCGCGCGCCAGGGCATCCGGAGTCAATTCCTATAATTCACCCCTCCACTTT,CSARARASGVNSYNSPLHF
TRBV7-2,TRBJ2-7,-,-,TGTGCCAGCAGCTCACCGGTTGGCGGGCACTACGAGCAGTACTTC,CASSSPVGGHYEQYF
TRBV7-9,TRBJ2-1,TRBD1,large,TGTGCCAGCAGCTGGACAGGGCTTGCCAATGAGCAGTTCTTC,CASSWTGLANEQFF
TRBV7-8,TRBJ2-5,TRBD1,many,TGTGCCAGCAGCTTACTGACAGGGAAGCAAGAGACCCAGTACTTC,CASSLLTGKQETQYF
TRBV12-3/TRBV12-4,TRBJ1-2,-,-,TGTGCCAGCACTCCGAGGAGGGGGGATGGCTACACCTTC,CASTPRRGDGYTF
TRBV12-3/TRBV12-4,TRBJ2-7,-,few,TGTGCCAGCAGTCCATGGGACCGGCCGATTGAGCAGTACTTC,CASSPWDRPIEQYF
TRBV4-3,TRBJ2-1,TRBD1,-,TGCGCCAGCAGCCAAGACCCGGGGGACAGGGGACACAATGAGCAGTTCTTC,CASSQDPGDRGHNEQFF
TRBV20-1,TRBJ2-7,TRBD2,few,TGCAGTGCCAGGGTGATAGCGGGAGTGGGCGAGCAGTACTTC,CSARVIAGVGEQYF
TRBV7-9,TRBJ2-1,TRBD2,-,TGTGCCAGCAGCTTAGGAGGGGGTGGGGGACTAGCGGGAGGCCAGAACGAGCAGTTCTTC,CASSLGGGGGLAGGQNEQFF
TRBV29-1,TRBJ1-1,-,many,TGCAGCGTTTCCATCTTAGTATCGAATGAAGCTTTCTTT,CSVSILVSNEAFF
TRBV6-2/TRBV6-3,TRBJ2-7,TRBD2,-,TGTGCCGCAAGACTAGCGGGAGGCCCCAACGAGCAGTACTTC,CAARLAGGPNEQYF
TRBV5-1,TRBJ2-3,-,-,TGCGCCAGCAGCTTACAGGGTAGGGTTACAACAGATACGCAGTATTTT,CASSLQGRVTTDTQYF
TRBV15,TRBJ2-7,TRBD1,-,TGTGCCACCAGCAGAGAGGACAGGGGGAGAGGCGAGCAGTACTTC,CATSREDRGRGEQYF
TRBV5-1,TRBJ2-5,-,-,TGCGCCAGCAGCACAGGTCAGGAGACCCAGTACTTC,CASSTGQETQYF
TRBV7-9,TRBJ2-7,TRBD2,few,TGTGCCAGCAGCTTAGCACTAGCGGGAGGAGAGCAGTACTTC,CASSLALAGGEQYF
TRBV13,TRBJ2-2,TRBD1,-,TGTGCCAGCAGACCCAGCGACAGGGGGCCAGCCGGGGAGCTGTTTTTT,CASRPSDRGPAGELFF
TRBV29-1,TRBJ2-5,TRBD2,few,TGCAGCGCGACTAGCGGAGAGACCCAGTACTTC,CSATSGETQYF
TRBV29-1,TRBJ2-7,-,many,TGCAGCGTTGAGGACCAACCCTACGAGCAGTACTTC,CSVEDQPYEQYF
TRBV12-3/TRBV12-4,TRBJ2-3,TRBD2,many,TGTGCCAGCACCGTACTAGCGGTCTTCACAGATACGCAGTATTTT,CASTVLAVFTDTQYF
TRBV7-9,TRBJ2-7,-,few,TGTGCCAGCAGCCCCACGATAGACTACGAGCAGTACTTC,CASSPTIDYEQYF
TRBV19,TRBJ1-1,TRBD1,-,TGTGCCAGTAGTATAGGACAGGGGGCGAGATCGGGCACTGAAGCTTTCTTT,CASSIGQGARSGTEAFF
TRBV5-1,TRBJ2-1,TRBD2,-,TGCGCCAGCAGCTTGACTAGCGGGAAGGATGAGCAGTTCTTC,CASSLTSGKDEQFF
TRBV30,TRBJ2-3,TRBD2,few,TGTGCCTTCCAACTAGCGGGAGAGGGTAATACGCAGTATTTT,CAFQLAGEGNTQYF
TRBV7-9,TRBJ1-2,-,-,TGTGCCAGCAGCTCCCGGGACAATCATGGCTACACCTTC,CASSSRDNHGYTF
TRBV7-2,TRBJ1-6,-,-,TGTGCCAGCAGCTTAGGTTCGACTCGGGATTCACCCCTCCACTTT,CASSLGSTRDSPLHF
TRBV3-1,TRBJ2-1,TRBD2,-,TGTGCCAGCAGGCCCGGGACTAGCGGTACCTACAATGAGCAGTTCTTC,CASRPGTSGTYNEQFF
TRBV12-3/TRBV12-4,TRBJ2-4,-,few,TGTGCCAGCAGTTTACAGGGGACCAAAAACATTCAGTACTTC,CASSLQGTKNIQYF
TRBV2,TRBJ2-5,-,once,TGTGCCAGCAGGTTAGGATCTTCTGGAGAGACCCAGTACTTC,CASRLGSSGETQYF
TRBV14,TRBJ1-2,-,few,TGTGCCAGCAGCCAAGATGCTAACTATGGCTACACCTTC,CASSQDANYGYTF
TRBV19,TRBJ2-7,TRBD2,once,TGTGCCAGTAGTATATTAGCGGGGGACCTTTCCGAGCAGTACTTC,CASSILAGDLSEQYF
TRBV30,TRBJ1-5,-,many,TGTGCCTGGAGTAGCATCAGCAATCAGCCCCAGCATTTT,CAWSSISNQPQHF
TRBV9,TRBJ1-1,-,-,TGTGCCAGCAGCGCCTTTACTAAGAACACTGAAGCTTTCTTT,CASSAFTKNTEAFF
TRBV27,TRBJ2-2,-,-,TGTGCCAGCAGCATTAATGGATTGGGGGAGCTGTTTTTT,CASSINGLGELFF
TRBV28,TRBJ1-1,TRBD1,few,TGTGCCAGCAGTTTATTCGTCCAGGGGGTGACTGAAGCTTTCTTT,CASSLFVQGVTEAFF
TRBV6-2/TRBV6-3,TRBJ2-7,-,many,TGTGCCAGCACCAAAGGACTCTACGAGTACGAGCAGTACTTC,CASTKGLYEYEQYF
TRBV28,TRBJ2-4,-,many,TGTGCCAGCAGTTTAGTGTCATCAGGGCGAAACATTCAGTACTTC,CASSLVSSGRNIQYF
TRBV20-1,TRBJ2-7,-,-,TGCAGTGCTAGATTATCAGGAACCTACGAGCAGTACTTC,CSARLSGTYEQYF
TRBV4-1,TRBJ2-7,-,few,TGCGCCAGCACCCTCGACGAGCAGTACTTC,CASTLDEQYF
TRBV18,TRBJ1-5,-,few,TGTGCCAGCTCGCTACAGGGAGCGGGCAATCAGCCCCAGCATTTT,CASSLQGAGNQPQHF
TRBV6-5,TRBJ1-4,TRBD1,few,TGTACCAGCAGTTACCGGGACAGGGCCTTTGAAAAACTGTTTTTT,CTSSYRDRAFEKLFF